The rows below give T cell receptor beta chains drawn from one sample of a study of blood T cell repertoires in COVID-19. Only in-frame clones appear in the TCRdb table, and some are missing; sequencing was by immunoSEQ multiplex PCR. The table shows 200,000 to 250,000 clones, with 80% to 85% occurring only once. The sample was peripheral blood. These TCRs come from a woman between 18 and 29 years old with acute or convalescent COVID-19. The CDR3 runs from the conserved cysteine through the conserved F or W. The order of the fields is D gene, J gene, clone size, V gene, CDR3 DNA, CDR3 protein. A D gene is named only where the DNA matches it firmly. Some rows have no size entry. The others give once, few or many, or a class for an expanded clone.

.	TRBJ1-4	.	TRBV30	TGTGCCTGGAGTTTAGACAGTGCAACTAATGAAAAACTGTTTTTT	CAWSLDSATNEKLFF
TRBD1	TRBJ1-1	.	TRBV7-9	TGTGCCAGCAGCTTAGGGACAGGGCCAGCTTTCTTT	CASSLGTGPAFF
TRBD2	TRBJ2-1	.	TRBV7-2	TGTGCCAGCAGCTCCCCACGGACTAGCGGGGCATACAATGAGCAGTTCTTC	CASSSPRTSGAYNEQFF
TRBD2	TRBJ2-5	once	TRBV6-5	TGTGCCAGCAGTTACCTTGGACTAGCGGCCCTGGAGACCCAGTACTTC	CASSYLGLAALETQYF
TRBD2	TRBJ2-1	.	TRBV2	TGTGCCAGCAGTGAGACGACTAGCGGGAGTACATACAATGAGCAGTTCTTC	CASSETTSGSTYNEQFF
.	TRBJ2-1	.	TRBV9	TGTGCCAGCAGTCGAGCGGGCAATGAGCAGTTCTTC	CASSRAGNEQFF
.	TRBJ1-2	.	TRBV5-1	TGCGCCAGCAGCCGGGAGGCGGACTCCTATGGCTACACCTTC	CASSREADSYGYTF
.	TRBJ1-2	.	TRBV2	TGTGCCAGCAGAGTAAATGACCCTGAACACGGGGGCTACACCTTC	CASRVNDPEHGGYTF
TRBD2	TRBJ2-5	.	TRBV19	TGTGCCAGTAGTATAGATGGGCGGGAGGCCGGGGAGACCCAGTACTTC	CASSIDGREAGETQYF
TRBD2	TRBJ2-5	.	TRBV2	TGTGCCAGCAGTCCAGCGGGGGGGGAGACCCAGTACTTC	CASSPAGGETQYF
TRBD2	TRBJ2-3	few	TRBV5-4	TGTGCCAGCAGCTTGGCGGGAGGTAGAACAGATACGCAGTATTTT	CASSLAGGRTDTQYF
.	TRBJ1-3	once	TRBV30	TGTGCCTGGAGACCCCCGGGGGGGGCCCCGCGTGGCACCATATATTTT	CAWRPPGGAPRGTIYF
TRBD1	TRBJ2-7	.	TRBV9	TGTGCCAGCAGCCCCTTCGACAGGGAGTTGGTCGTGGAGCAGTACTTC	CASSPFDRELVVEQYF
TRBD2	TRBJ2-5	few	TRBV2	TGTGCCAGCAGTTGGAGACTAGCGAGGGAGACCCAGTACTTC	CASSWRLARETQYF
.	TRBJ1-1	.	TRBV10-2	TGCGCCAGCAGCAAAGGCGGGGGGGCGCGGACTGAAGCTTTCTTT	CASSKGGGARTEAFF
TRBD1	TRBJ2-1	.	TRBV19	TGTGCCAGTAGTATAACCGGGACAGGCTACAATGAGCAGTTCTTC	CASSITGTGYNEQFF
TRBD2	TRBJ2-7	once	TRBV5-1	TGCGCCAGCAGCTTGTATATGCGGGAGAGCTCCTACGAGCAGTACTTC	CASSLYMRESSYEQYF
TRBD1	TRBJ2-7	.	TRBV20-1	TGCAGTGCACGGACAGGCTACGAGCAGTACTTC	CSARTGYEQYF
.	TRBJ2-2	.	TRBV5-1	TGCGCCAGCAGCTTGCAGAACACCGGGGAGCTGTTTTTT	CASSLQNTGELFF
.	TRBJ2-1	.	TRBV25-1	TGTGCCAGCAGTGAATTGGATAGCGACGATGAGCAGTTCTTC	CASSELDSDDEQFF
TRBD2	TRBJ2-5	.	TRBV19	TGTGCCAGTAGTACCCCCTGGACTAGCGCCCAAGAGACCCAGTACTTC	CASSTPWTSAQETQYF
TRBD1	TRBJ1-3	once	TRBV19	TGTGCCAGTACCCGGACAGGGTTCGGAAACACCATATATTTT	CASTRTGFGNTIYF
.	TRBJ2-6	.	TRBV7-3	TGTGCCAGCGGTCGGGGCTCTGGGGCCAACGTCCTGACTTTC	CASGRGSGANVLTF
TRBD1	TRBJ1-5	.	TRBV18	TGTGCCAGCTCACCCTCTGGGACAGGGGGCGATCAGCCCCAGCATTTT	CASSPSGTGGDQPQHF